Below, 18 T cell receptor beta chains from the same sample are listed, as sequenced in a study of regulatory T cells in long-lasting Graves disease. Sequencing libraries for TCR beta were prepared with iRepertoire HTBI primers and Arm-PCR of CDR3 regions. TCRdb called the multiplex PCR reads again in MiXCR, with one record for every CDR3 protein. The repertoire holds 400,000 to 500,000 distinct CDR3 sequences, about 15% seen once, with 16% in the top ten. Specified time point: newly diagnosed GD, antithyroid drugs for less than 3 months. RNA isolated from PBMCs was used to make the TCR library. This sample also appeared in a second study, on T cells in Graves' hyperthyroidism and ophthalmopathy.

Sequences were derived from peripheral blood mononuclear cells (PBMCs), sampled at new diagnosis, from a patient treated with antithyroid drugs. These receptors were obtained from a woman in her twenties or thirties with Graves disease.

This clonotype was seen repeatedly, ten times or more. As DNA, the CDR3 is TGCGCCAGCAGCTTGGGGGCCGGGAGGAGCTCCTACAATGAGCAGTTCTTC. Translation gives CASSLGAGRSSYNEQFF. The rearrangement links TRBV5-1 to TRBJ2-1; 7 nucleotides agree with TRBD2. Germline CDR1 and CDR2: SGHRS and YFSETQ. V shed 0 bases and J 0 bases; nucleotides not matched to a gene: 6. This CDR3 is built from 17 residues.

Concerning this clonotype itself: A much more abundant neighbour one base away suggests this may be a read error. The chain recombines TRBV11-3 with TRBJ1-5; D remains unclear. Germline assignment: CDR1 SGHNT and CDR2 YENEEA. The CDR3 runs to 13 residues. CDR3 in DNA: TGTACCAGCAGCGCAACAGGCAATCAGCCCCAGCATTTT. This encodes CTSSATGNQPQHF.

This clonotype was observed a handful of times. This rearrangement joins TRBV6-4 to TRBJ2-7; D not resolved. Looked up from germline, CDR1 is MRHNA and CDR2 is SNTAGT. The V end lost 0 bases, the J end lost 5 bases, and 8 bases lay between the germline ends. The CDR3 consists of 13 residues. DNA for the CDR3: TGTGCCAGCAGTGACTCCGTGGGAAACGAGCAGTACTTC. Protein sequence: CASSDSVGNEQYF.

The J gene is TRBJ2-3, the V gene TRBV9; D unclear. This CDR3 spans 15 amino acids. V gave up 4 bases and J gave up 0 bases, with 12 bases separating them. The germline V gene encodes CDR1 SGDLS and CDR2 YYNGEE. The CDR3 is CASSRKISSTDTQYF. CDR3 DNA: TGTGCCAGCAGCCGAAAGATCAGCAGCACAGATACGCAGTATTTT. Drawing the rest from reference TRBV9 and TRBJ2-3, the complete variable domain is DSGVTQTPKHLITATGQRVTLRCSPRSGDLSVYWYQQSLDQGLQFLIQYYNGEERAKGNILERFSAQQFPDLHSELNLSSLELGDSALYFCASSRKISSTDTQYFGPGTRLTVL.

This clonotype appeared many times. The CDR3 bases are TGTGCCAGCAGTTATCCACAGGGGGGACGGGAGACCCAGTACTTC. Protein: CASSYPQGGRETQYF. V usage is TRBV5-6 and J usage is TRBJ2-5; 8 bases fit TRBD1. V lost 5 bases and J lost 5; bases outside the gene matches: 11. Germline loops: CDR1 SGHDT, CDR2 YYEEEE. The CDR3 has 15 residues.

This clonotype was counted many times. The CDR3 DNA is TGTGCCAGCAGCTTCGGGACAGGAGGAGAAAAACTGTTTTTT. Protein sequence: CASSFGTGGEKLFF. The genes are TRBV5-6 and TRBJ1-4; 8 bases align to TRBD1. The CDR3 has 14 residues. Germline V gives CDR1 SGHDT, CDR2 YYEEEE. With 2 bases clipped from V and 8 bases from J, the junction kept 5 bases outside the gene matches.

This clonotype was observed many times. The CDR3 reads CAWSEGPSNQPQHF. DNA for the CDR3: TGTGCCTGGAGTGAGGGGCCCAGCAATCAGCCCCAGCATTTT. The chain uses TRBV30 and TRBJ1-5, with D maybe TRBD1 (5 bases). This CDR3 contains 14 residues. Trimming pared 1 base from V and 1 base from J, leaving 8 bases between. CDR1 is GTSNPN and CDR2 is SVGIG in the germline V gene (reference sequence).

This clonotype showed up just a few times. The gene calls are TRBV18 and TRBJ2-2; D might be TRBD1 or TRBD2, each matching 5 bases. Trimming took 3 bases from V and 7 from J, leaving 18 bases between them. This CDR3 comprises 16 residues. Germline values: CDR1 KGHSH, CDR2 LQKENI. Here the CDR3 reads CASSPVAGTLHGELFF. In DNA, the CDR3 is TGTGCCAGCTCACCGGTCGCCGGGACCCTACACGGGGAGCTGTTTTTT.

This clonotype has ten or more counts. V and J are TRBV12-3 or TRBV12-4 and TRBJ1-2; possible D gene TRBD1, 5 bases. CDR3 size: 15 residues. Trimming stripped 3 bases from V and 4 bases from J, with 15 bases between. The CDR3 nucleotides read TGTGCCAGCAGTTTTTTACTAGGACACCGCTATGGCTACACCTTC. This translates into CASSFLLGHRYGYTF.

V is TRBV9 and J is TRBJ2-1, with 11 positions matching TRBD2. The V segment lost 0 bases and the J segment 7 bases; nucleotides outside the gene matches: 12. Germline CDR1 and CDR2: SGDLS and YYNGEE. CDR3 length: 18 residues. DNA for the CDR3: TGTGCCAGCAGCGTAGGGGTAGCGGGAGGGTTAATGGGTAATGAGCAGTTCTTC. Translation gives CASSVGVAGGLMGNEQFF.

The chain has TRBV6-1 and TRBJ1-4; D is ambiguous. The CDR3 spans 14 residues. The germline gives CDR1 MNHNS, CDR2 SASEGT. The V gene lost 0 bases and the J gene lost 8 bases, with 10 bases spanning the gap. The CDR3 sequence: CASSEAEAWEKLFF. In nucleotides, the CDR3 is TGTGCCAGCAGTGAAGCAGAAGCTTGGGAAAAACTGTTTTTT.

The chain couples TRBV19 to TRBJ2-1, with 8 bases lining up with TRBD1. The CDR3 covers 15 residues. V gave up 6 bases and J gave up 6 bases; unmatched junction bases: 10. Per the germline V gene, CDR1 is LNHDA and CDR2 is SQIVND (reference sequence). The CDR3 protein is CASSPQGAKGNEQFF. DNA for the CDR3: TGTGCCAGTAGCCCCCAGGGGGCTAAGGGCAATGAGCAGTTCTTC.

At least ten counts were recorded for this clonotype. This sequence joins TRBV27 and TRBJ2-3, with 7 bases that match TRBD2. The CDR3 extends over 16 amino acids. V was pared by 1 base and J by 3 bases, with 7 bases of the junction left unmatched. Germline CDR1 reads MNHEY; CDR2 reads SMNVEV (reference sequence). CDR3 DNA sequence: TGTGCCAGCAGTTTATTTCGCGCTAGCGGAACAGATACGCAGTATTTT. It translates to CASSLFRASGTDTQYF.

This clonotype was counted at least ten times. This rearrangement joins TRBV11-2 to TRBJ1-1; the D gene is possibly TRBD1 (6 bases). The CDR3 consists of 14 residues. V was trimmed by 5 bases and J by 4 bases, leaving 14 bases between them. CDR1 SGHAT and CDR2 FQNNGV come from the germline V gene. The CDR3 is CASSRPQGTTEAFF. In DNA form, the CDR3 reads TGTGCCAGCAGCAGACCACAGGGTACCACTGAAGCTTTCTTT.

In this sample, this clonotype turned up many times. CDR3: CASSFSGTGFLKFNNEQFF. The CDR3 DNA follows: TGTGCCAGCAGCTTCTCTGGGACAGGGTTTCTCAAGTTCAACAATGAGCAGTTCTTC. J is TRBJ2-1 and V is TRBV11-2, with 9 bases that match TRBD1. Germline V lookup: CDR1 SGHAT, CDR2 FQNNGV. V was pared by 3 bases and J by 5 bases, with 17 bases of the junction left unmatched. The CDR3 consists of 19 residues.

The rearrangement links TRBV27 to TRBJ2-4; 7 bases fit TRBD2. V lost 4 bases, J lost 15 bases, and 9 bases stayed unmatched. This CDR3 region has 12 residues. The germline V gene encodes CDR1 MNHEY and CDR2 SMNVEV (reference sequence). CDR3 sequence (DNA): TGTGCCAGCAGTTCAGAAGGGAGGGGTATGTACTTC. Translating gives CASSSEGRGMYF.

The gene calls are TRBV20-1 and TRBJ2-7; 7 nucleotides agree with TRBD1. CDR3 size: 13 residues. The germline CDR1 and CDR2 sequences are DFQATT and SNEGSKA (reference sequence). V was pared by 4 bases and J by 3 bases, with 6 bases of the junction left unmatched. The CDR3 sequence is CSATDRAGYEQYF. The CDR3 DNA is TGCAGTGCTACCGACAGGGCGGGCTACGAGCAGTACTTC.

The gene calls are TRBV30 and TRBJ1-1; D uncertain. Trimming shortened V by 0 bases and J by 4 bases, and 9 bases separated the two germline ends. From germline, CDR1 is GTSNPN and CDR2 SVGIG (reference sequence). This CDR3 is 13 amino acids long. The CDR3, as DNA: TGTGCCTGGAGTGTCCTGGGTACCACTGAAGCTTTCTTT. Its translation is CAWSVLGTTEAFF.